Shown below are 2 T cell receptor beta chains from a single sample sequenced in a study of patients and donors after allogeneic stem cell transplantation. TCRdb processed the RT-PCR reads anew with MiXCR; each CDR3 protein has one entry. The sample gives tens of thousands of distinct CDR3 sequences, roughly 5.1% of which show up once; 2.6% is in the top ten. Sequenced sample: blood, either unsorted or a sorted T cell fraction (not recorded which). All receptors derive from a human donor who was either an allogeneic HSCT recipient or a stem cell or donor lymphocyte infusion donor (not recorded which). It is not recorded whose cells these are; they may come from a transplant donor.

This clonotype was counted between two and nine times. The V and J genes are TRBV19 and TRBJ2-1; the D is unclear. The V and J ends lost 4 bases and 5 bases respectively, with 12 bases between them. The CDR3 totals 14 residues. Per the germline V gene, CDR1 is LNHDA and CDR2 is SQIVND (reference sequence). The CDR3 protein is CASSTWVEDNEQFF. CDR3 DNA sequence: TGTGCCAGTAGTACGTGGGTAGAGGACAATGAGCAGTTCTTC.

The chain is built from TRBV9 and TRBJ2-5, with D maybe TRBD1 (7 bases). The CDR3 sequence is 16 residues long. Trimming shortened V by 4 bases and J by 3 bases, and 19 bases separated the two germline ends. The V gene's germline CDR1 is SGDLS and CDR2 YYNGEE. The CDR3 coding sequence is TGTGCCAGCAGCCCTCAGGGGGGTATGGGAGAAGAGACCCAGTACTTC. Translated: CASSPQGGMGEETQYF.